The rows below give T cell receptor beta chains drawn from one sample of a study of blood T cell repertoires in COVID-19. Clones were read by immunoSEQ multiplex PCR, and TCRdb kept only the in-frame ones, dropping some. This sample has some 330,000 clones, with approximately 84% found just once. The sample comprised PBMCs or T cells enriched from blood (not recorded which). The receptors here all came from a man aged 30-40 years who had recovered from COVID-19. Each CDR3 is given with its conserved first and last residue. Fields, in order: J gene, D gene, V gene, clone size, CDR3 protein, CDR3 DNA. D genes are given only for firm matches. Only part of the rows carry a size: once, few, many, or a class if the clone is expanded.

J gene: TRBJ1-4
D gene: TRBD1
V gene: TRBV3-1/TRBV3-2
clone size: .
CDR3 protein: CASSFFGQVELFF
CDR3 DNA: TGTGCCAGCAGTTTCTTCGGACAGGTTGAACTGTTTTTT

J gene: TRBJ2-7
D gene: TRBD2
V gene: TRBV5-4
clone size: once
CDR3 protein: CASSLASGGNEQYF
CDR3 DNA: TGTGCCAGCAGCTTGGCCTCGGGGGGAAACGAGCAGTACTTC

J gene: TRBJ2-1
D gene: TRBD2
V gene: TRBV5-5
clone size: .
CDR3 protein: CASSPIGGDNEQFF
CDR3 DNA: TGTGCCAGCAGCCCAATTGGGGGGGACAATGAGCAGTTCTTC

J gene: TRBJ1-6
D gene: .
V gene: TRBV7-8
clone size: .
CDR3 protein: CASSLVLNGGNNSPLHF
CDR3 DNA: TGTGCCAGCAGCTTAGTGCTTAACGGCGGGAATAATTCACCCCTCCACTTT

J gene: TRBJ2-6
D gene: TRBD1
V gene: TRBV24-1
clone size: .
CDR3 protein: CATSDPLGGPSTGANVLTF
CDR3 DNA: TGTGCCACCAGTGATCCATTAGGGGGCCCAAGTACGGGGGCCAACGTCCTGACTTTC

J gene: TRBJ1-1
D gene: .
V gene: TRBV29-1
clone size: .
CDR3 protein: CSVSYAGLTGYEAFF
CDR3 DNA: TGCAGCGTTTCTTACGCAGGGTTAACGGGCTATGAAGCTTTCTTT

J gene: TRBJ1-1
D gene: .
V gene: TRBV29-1
clone size: .
CDR3 protein: CSVIRVADTEAFF
CDR3 DNA: TGCAGCGTCATCAGGGTAGCGGACACTGAAGCTTTCTTT

J gene: TRBJ2-3
D gene: .
V gene: TRBV19
clone size: .
CDR3 protein: CASSIGEMRTDTQYF
CDR3 DNA: TGTGCCAGTAGTATAGGTGAGATGCGCACAGATACGCAGTATTTT

J gene: TRBJ2-7
D gene: .
V gene: TRBV7-9
clone size: once
CDR3 protein: CASRGGRPAGEQYF
CDR3 DNA: TGTGCCAGCAGGGGGGGACGTCCAGCGGGCGAGCAGTACTTC

J gene: TRBJ1-4
D gene: TRBD1
V gene: TRBV18
clone size: .
CDR3 protein: CASSRASTGGNEKLFF
CDR3 DNA: TGTGCCAGCTCAAGAGCTTCGACAGGGGGGAATGAAAAACTGTTTTTT

J gene: TRBJ1-6
D gene: .
V gene: TRBV7-6
clone size: .
CDR3 protein: CASSLALNGGEYSPLHF
CDR3 DNA: TGTGCCAGCAGCTTAGCGTTAAACGGAGGGGAATACTCACCCCTCCACTTT